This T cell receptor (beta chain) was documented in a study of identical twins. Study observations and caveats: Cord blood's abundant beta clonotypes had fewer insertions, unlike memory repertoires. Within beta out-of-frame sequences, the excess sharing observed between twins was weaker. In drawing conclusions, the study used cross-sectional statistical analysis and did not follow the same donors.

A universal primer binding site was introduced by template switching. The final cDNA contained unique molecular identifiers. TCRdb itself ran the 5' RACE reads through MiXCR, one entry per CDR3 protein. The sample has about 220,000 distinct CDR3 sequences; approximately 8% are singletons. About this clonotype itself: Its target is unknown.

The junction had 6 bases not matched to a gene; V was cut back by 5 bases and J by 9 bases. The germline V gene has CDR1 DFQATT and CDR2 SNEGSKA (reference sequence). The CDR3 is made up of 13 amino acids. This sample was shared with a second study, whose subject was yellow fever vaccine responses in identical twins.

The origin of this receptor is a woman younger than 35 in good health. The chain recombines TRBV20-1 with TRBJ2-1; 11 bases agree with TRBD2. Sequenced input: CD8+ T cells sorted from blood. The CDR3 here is CSAQTSGTLEQFF. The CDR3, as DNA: TGCAGTGCTCAGACTAGCGGGACTCTTGAGCAGTTCTTC.